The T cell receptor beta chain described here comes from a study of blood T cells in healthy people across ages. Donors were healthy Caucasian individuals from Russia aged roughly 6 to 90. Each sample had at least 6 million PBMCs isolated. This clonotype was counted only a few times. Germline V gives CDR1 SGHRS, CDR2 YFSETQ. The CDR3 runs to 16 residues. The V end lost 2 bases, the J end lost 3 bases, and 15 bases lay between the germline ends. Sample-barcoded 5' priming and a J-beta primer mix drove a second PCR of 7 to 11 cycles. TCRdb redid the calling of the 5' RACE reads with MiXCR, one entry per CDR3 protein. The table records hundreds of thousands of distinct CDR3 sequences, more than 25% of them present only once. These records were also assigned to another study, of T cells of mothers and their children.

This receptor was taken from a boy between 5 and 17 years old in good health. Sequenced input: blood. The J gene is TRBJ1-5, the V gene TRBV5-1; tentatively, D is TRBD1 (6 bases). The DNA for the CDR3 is TGCGCCAGCAGCTTTAGTCCCAGGGGAGACAATCAGCCCCAGCATTTT. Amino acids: CASSFSPRGDNQPQHF.